The T cell receptor (beta chain) under discussion was sequenced for a study of control samples from healthy donors and cancer patients. The data were produced by immunoSEQ multiplex PCR, yet TCRdb's version contains in-frame clones alone and is incomplete. The repertoire holds around 120,000 clones, with approximately 94% as singletons. V shed 5 bases, J shed 2 bases, and the junction held 7 bases outside the gene matches. The CDR3 totals 15 residues. The germline CDR1 and CDR2 sequences are SGHNT and YYREEE (reference sequence). V is TRBV5-4 and J is TRBJ2-5, with 9 positions matching TRBD2. This receptor was taken from a young man in good health. The source material was blood. In DNA form, the CDR3 reads TGTGCCAGCAGTTACAGCGGGGGGCTACAAGAGACCCAGTACTTC. Translated, it gives CASSYSGGLQETQYF. Based on the CDR3 plus reference TRBV5-4 and TRBJ2-5, the full variable domain is ETGVTQSPTHLIKTRGQQVTLRCSSQSGHNTVSWYQQALGQGPQFIFQYYREEENGRGNFPPRFSGLQFPNYSSELNVNALELDDSALYLCASSYSGGLQETQYFGPGTRLLVL.